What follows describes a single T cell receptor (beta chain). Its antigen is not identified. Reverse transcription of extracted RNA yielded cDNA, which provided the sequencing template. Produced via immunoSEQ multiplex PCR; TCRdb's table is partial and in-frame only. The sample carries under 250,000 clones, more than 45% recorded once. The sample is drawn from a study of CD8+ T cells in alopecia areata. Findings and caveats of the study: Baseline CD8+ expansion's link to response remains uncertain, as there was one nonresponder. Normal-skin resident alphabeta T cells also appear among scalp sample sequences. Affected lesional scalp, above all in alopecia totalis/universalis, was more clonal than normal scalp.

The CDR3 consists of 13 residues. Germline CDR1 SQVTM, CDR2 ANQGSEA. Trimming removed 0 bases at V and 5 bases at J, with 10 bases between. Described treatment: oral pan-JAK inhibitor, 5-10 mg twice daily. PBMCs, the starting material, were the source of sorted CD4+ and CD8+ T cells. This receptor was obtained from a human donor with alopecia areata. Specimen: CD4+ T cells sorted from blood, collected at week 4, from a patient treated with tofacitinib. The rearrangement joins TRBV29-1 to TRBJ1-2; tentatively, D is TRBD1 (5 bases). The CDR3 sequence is CSVEDETDYGYTF. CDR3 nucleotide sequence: TGCAGCGTTGAAGATGAGACAGATTATGGCTACACCTTC.